This T cell receptor beta chain was identified during a study of beta chain features in type 1 diabetes. Whole-study results and caveats: Since sequencing was performed on cDNA, cells with high TCR expression could be over-represented. The study found moderately but significantly shorter TCRB CDR3s in all four CD4+ subsets of Type 1 diabetes patients.

This clone came up a few times. Its target is unknown. Reverse transcribing all isolated RNA meant expressed TCRB transcripts were sequenced. Sequencing used immunoSEQ multiplex PCR; TCRdb keeps in-frame clones, though not all of them. The sample carries about 240,000 clones, approximately 15% recorded once. The sequenced sample was naive CD4+ T cells from blood. This clonotype was obtained from a man younger than 45 with type 1 diabetes.

Here the CDR3 DNA reads TGCAGCGCCAAAAGGGGGGGGGAGAACATTCAGTACTTC. This codes for CSAKRGGENIQYF. The chain carries TRBV29-1 and TRBJ2-4, with a weak D call TRBD2 (7 bases). The CDR3 length is 13 residues. CDR1 SQVTM and CDR2 ANQGSEA come from the germline V gene. Deletions cut 7 bases from V and 7 bases from J, with 17 bases between. Using reference TRBV29-1 and TRBJ2-4 for the parts outside the CDR3, the full variable domain is SAVISQKPSRDICQRGTSLTIQCQVDSQVTMMFWYRQQPGQSLTLIATANQGSEATYESGFVIDKFPISRPNLTFSTLTVSNMSPEDSSIYLCSAKRGGENIQYFGAGTRLSVL.